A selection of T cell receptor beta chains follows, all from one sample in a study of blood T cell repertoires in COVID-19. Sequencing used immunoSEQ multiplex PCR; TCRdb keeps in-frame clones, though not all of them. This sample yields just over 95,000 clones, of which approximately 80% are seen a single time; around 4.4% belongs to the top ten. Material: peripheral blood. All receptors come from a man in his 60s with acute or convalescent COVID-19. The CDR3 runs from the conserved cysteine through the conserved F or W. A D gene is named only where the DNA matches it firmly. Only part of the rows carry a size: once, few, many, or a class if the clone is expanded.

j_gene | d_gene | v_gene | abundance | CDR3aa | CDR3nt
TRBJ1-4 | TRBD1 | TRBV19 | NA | CASSMLPGTGREREEKLFF | TGTGCCAGTAGTATGTTACCCGGGACAGGTAGGGAGAGAGAGGAAAAACTGTTTTTT
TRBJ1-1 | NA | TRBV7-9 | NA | CASSRYGTLNTEAFF | TGTGCCAGCAGCCGTTACGGGACTTTGAACACTGAAGCTTTCTTT
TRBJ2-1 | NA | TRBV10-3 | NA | CAISEPGDPPPNEQFF | TGTGCCATCAGTGAACCGGGGGACCCCCCTCCTAATGAGCAGTTCTTC
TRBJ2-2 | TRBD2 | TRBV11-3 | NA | CASTGGILPGELFF | TGTGCCAGCACGGGGGGTATCCTTCCCGGGGAGCTGTTTTTT
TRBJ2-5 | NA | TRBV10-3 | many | CAISAPGAQETQYF | TGTGCCATCAGCGCCCCAGGGGCCCAAGAGACCCAGTACTTC
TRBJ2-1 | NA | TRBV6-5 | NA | CASSYSRFSYNEQFF | TGTGCCAGCAGTTACTCGCGGTTCTCCTACAATGAGCAGTTCTTC
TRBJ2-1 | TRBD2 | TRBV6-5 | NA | CASSYSRREPNEQFF | TGTGCCAGCAGTTACTCGCGGCGGGAGCCCAATGAGCAGTTCTTC
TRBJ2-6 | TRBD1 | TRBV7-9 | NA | CASSLANRGPGANVLTF | TGTGCCAGCAGCCTCGCGAACAGGGGGCCAGGGGCCAACGTCCTGACTTTC
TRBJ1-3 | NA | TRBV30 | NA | CALRGDSGNTIYF | TGTGCCCTCCGGGGGGACTCTGGAAACACCATATATTTT
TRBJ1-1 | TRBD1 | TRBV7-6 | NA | CASSTRQGRTEAFF | TGTGCCAGCAGCACGCGACAGGGTAGGACTGAAGCTTTCTTT
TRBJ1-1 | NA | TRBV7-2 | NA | CASRKAGETEAFF | TGTGCCAGCAGAAAGGCAGGGGAAACTGAAGCTTTCTTT
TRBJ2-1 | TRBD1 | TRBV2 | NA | CASIIGTDYNEQFF | TGTGCCAGCATTATAGGGACAGACTACAATGAGCAGTTCTTC
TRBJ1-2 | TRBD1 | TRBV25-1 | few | CASSESGDRGLYGYTF | TGTGCCAGCAGTGAAAGCGGGGACAGGGGACTCTATGGCTACACCTTC
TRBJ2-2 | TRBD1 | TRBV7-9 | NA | CASSQGAGTGELFF | TGTGCCAGCAGCCAGGGGGCAGGCACCGGGGAGCTGTTTTTT
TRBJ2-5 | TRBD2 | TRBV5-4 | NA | CASSLVGGETQYF | TGTGCCAGCAGCTTGGTGGGGGGGGAGACCCAGTACTTC
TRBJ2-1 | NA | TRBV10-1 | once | CASSPTGYNEQFF | TGCGCCAGCAGTCCGACAGGTTACAATGAGCAGTTCTTC
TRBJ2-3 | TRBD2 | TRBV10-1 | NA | CASSESPTGGQADTQYF | TGCGCCAGCAGTGAGTCTCCAACGGGAGGGCAAGCAGATACGCAGTATTTT
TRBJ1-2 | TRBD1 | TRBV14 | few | CASGLGSGTAYGYTF | TGTGCCAGCGGATTGGGCTCCGGGACAGCCTATGGCTACACCTTC
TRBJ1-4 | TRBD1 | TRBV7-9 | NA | CASSITGATNEKLFF | TGTGCCAGCAGCATAACAGGGGCAACTAATGAAAAACTGTTTTTT
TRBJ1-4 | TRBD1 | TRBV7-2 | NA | CASSWGQREKLFF | TGTGCCAGCAGCTGGGGACAGAGAGAAAAACTGTTTTTT
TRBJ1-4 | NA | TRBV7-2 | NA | CASSSPGAGNEKLFF | TGTGCCAGCAGCTCCCCGGGAGCGGGGAATGAAAAACTGTTTTTT
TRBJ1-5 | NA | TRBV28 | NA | CASTYPGHNQPQHF | TGTGCCAGCACCTACCCAGGCCACAATCAGCCCCAGCATTTT
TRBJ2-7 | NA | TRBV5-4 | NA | CASSQDTLAPYEQYF | TGTGCCAGCAGCCAGGACACACTCGCCCCTTACGAGCAGTACTTC
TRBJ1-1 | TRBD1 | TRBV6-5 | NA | CASRWTGVGTEAFF | TGTGCCAGCAGATGGACAGGGGTGGGGACTGAAGCTTTCTTT
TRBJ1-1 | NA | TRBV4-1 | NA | CASSQVRVSGMGQNSEAFF | TGCGCCAGCAGCCAAGTTCGCGTGTCAGGGATGGGCCAAAACTCTGAAGCTTTCTTT
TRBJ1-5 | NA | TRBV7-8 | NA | CASSTHRGNQPQHF | TGTGCCAGCAGCACCCACAGAGGGAATCAGCCCCAGCATTTT
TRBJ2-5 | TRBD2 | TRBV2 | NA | CASRRTSEVETQYF | TGTGCCAGCAGGCGGACTAGCGAGGTTGAGACCCAGTACTTC
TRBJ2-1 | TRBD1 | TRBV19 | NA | CASTDRGRNEQFF | TGTGCCAGTACCGACAGGGGGCGAAATGAGCAGTTCTTC
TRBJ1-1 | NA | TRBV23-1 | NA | CASSQWPGTEAFF | TGCGCCAGCAGTCAATGGCCAGGGACTGAAGCTTTCTTT
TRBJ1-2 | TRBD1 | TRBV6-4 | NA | CASSETGGGYTF | TGTGCCAGCAGTGAGACAGGGGGAGGCTACACCTTC
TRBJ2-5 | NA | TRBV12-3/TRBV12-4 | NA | CASSRERVGTQYF | TGTGCCAGCAGTCGGGAGAGGGTTGGGACCCAGTACTTC
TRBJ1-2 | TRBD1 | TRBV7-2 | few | CASSLTGGAETF | TGTGCCAGCAGCTTGACAGGGGGGGCCGAAACCTTC
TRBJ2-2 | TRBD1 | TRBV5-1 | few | CASSFGQGITGELFF | TGCGCCAGCAGCTTTGGACAGGGGATCACCGGGGAGCTGTTTTTT
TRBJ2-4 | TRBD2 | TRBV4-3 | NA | CASSPGGLAGGIQYF | TGCGCCAGCAGCCCTGGGGGACTAGCGGGAGGCATTCAGTACTTC
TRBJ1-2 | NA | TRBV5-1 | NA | CASSLREANYGYTF | TGCGCCAGCAGCCTCCGGGAAGCTAACTATGGCTACACCTTC
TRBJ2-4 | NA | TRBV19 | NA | CASSIARQVAKNIQYF | TGTGCCAGTAGTATAGCAAGACAGGTAGCCAAAAACATTCAGTACTTC
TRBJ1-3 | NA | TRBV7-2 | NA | CASSSAGMTGNTIYF | TGTGCCAGCAGCTCGGCCGGGATGACGGGAAACACCATATATTTT
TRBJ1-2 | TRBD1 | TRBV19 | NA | CASRPNRDRIRSNYGYTF | TGTGCCAGTCGACCAAACCGGGACAGAATACGATCAAACTATGGCTACACCTTC
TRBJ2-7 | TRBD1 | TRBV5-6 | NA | CASSSKGTGRYEQYF | TGTGCCAGCAGCTCTAAAGGGACAGGGCGCTACGAGCAGTACTTC
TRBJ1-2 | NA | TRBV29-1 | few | CSVQVNYGYTF | TGCAGCGTCCAGGTTAACTATGGCTACACCTTC
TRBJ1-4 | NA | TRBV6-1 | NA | CASSENLLLSEKLFF | TGTGCCAGCAGTGAAAATCTCCTCCTTAGTGAAAAACTGTTTTTT
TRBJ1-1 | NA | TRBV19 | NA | CASIPDSVKTEAFF | TGTGCCAGTATACCGGACTCGGTCAAAACTGAAGCTTTCTTT
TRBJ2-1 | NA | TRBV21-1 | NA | CASSKVWFGGDSYNEQFF | TGTGCCAGCAGCAAAGTTTGGTTCGGGGGTGACTCCTACAATGAGCAGTTCTTC